Listed here are 22 T cell receptor beta chains from one sample, sequenced in a study of cytomegalovirus exposure and HLA in healthy donors. The PCR ran on 60 Vbeta and 13 Jbeta primers. TCRdb's table, derived via immunoSEQ multiplex PCR, lists solely in-frame clones and lacks some. The sample includes 150,000 to 200,000 clones, approximately 59% of them seen just once. Source material: PBMCs. The receptors here all came from a man in his forties or fifties in good health and CMV-seronegative.

The V and J genes are TRBV30 and TRBJ2-4; TRBD2 matches at 7 bases. The V segment lost 2 bases and the J segment 7 bases; nucleotides outside the gene matches: 11. Germline-derived CDR1 and CDR2 are GTSNPN and SVGIG (reference sequence). The CDR3 has 15 residues. The CDR3 sequence is CAWSSRGGGVNIQYF. In DNA form, the CDR3 reads TGTGCCTGGAGTTCCCGTGGGGGAGGGGTGAACATTCAGTACTTC.

V and J are TRBV28 and TRBJ1-5; weak D call: TRBD1 (5 bases). This CDR3 comprises 15 residues. The V end was cut by 2 bases, the J end by 1 base, with 9 bases between. Germline V gene data show CDR1 as MDHEN and CDR2 as SYDVKM. Here the CDR3 reads CASSLRGKSNQPQHF. For the CDR3, the DNA is TGTGCCAGCAGTTTACGGGGGAAGAGCAATCAGCCCCAGCATTTT. The variable domain in full, completed from reference TRBV28 and TRBJ1-5, reads DVKVTQSSRYLVKRTGEKVFLECVQDMDHENMFWYRQDPGLGLRLIYFSYDVKMKEKGDIPEGYSVSREKKERFSLILESASTNQTSMYLCASSLRGKSNQPQHFGDGTRLSIL.

The gene calls are TRBV2 and TRBJ2-7; TRBD2 aligns across 11 bases. Germline CDR1 and CDR2: SNHLY and FYNNEI. The CDR3 contains 17 residues. V lost 3 bases to trimming and J lost 2 bases; unmatched junction nucleotides: 9. The CDR3 bases are TGTGCCAGCAGTGACGACAGGGGGACTAGCGGAACCTACGAGCAGTACTTC. Amino acids: CASSDDRGTSGTYEQYF.

V is TRBV4-1 and J is TRBJ2-7; D not certain. Germline lookup yields CDR1 MGHRA and CDR2 YSYEKL. Trimming shortened V by 1 base and J by 2 bases, and 9 bases separated the two germline ends. The CDR3 covers 14 residues. CDR3 in amino acids: CASSQVTGPYEQYF. The CDR3 bases are TGCGCCAGCAGCCAAGTAACTGGGCCCTACGAGCAGTACTTC.

The gene calls are TRBV18 and TRBJ2-1; 7 nucleotides agree with TRBD1. CDR3 length: 15 residues. Losses at the gene ends were 2 bases for V and 1 base for J; bases not matched to a gene: 2. Per the germline V gene, CDR1 is KGHSH and CDR2 is LQKENI. The CDR3 loop reads CASSPATGSYNEQFF. CDR3 coding DNA: TGTGCCAGCTCACCAGCGACAGGGTCCTACAATGAGCAGTTCTTC.

The rearrangement links TRBV18 to TRBJ2-1; tentative D call: TRBD1 (6 bases). Per the germline V gene, CDR1 is KGHSH and CDR2 is LQKENI. The CDR3 contains 15 residues. The ends were cut back, 4 bases at V and 3 bases at J, with 13 bases in the middle. CDR3: CASSLATGLYNEQFF. The CDR3 DNA follows: TGTGCCAGCTCACTCGCTACAGGGCTCTACAATGAGCAGTTCTTC.

V and J are TRBV30 and TRBJ1-2; no clear D gene. The CDR3 runs 15 residues. The germline CDR1 and CDR2 sequences are GTSNPN and SVGIG (reference sequence). V lost 6 bases, J lost 6 bases, and 23 bases lay in between. CDR3 protein: CACHTKEVLGHGYTF. CDR3 bases: TGTGCCTGCCACACGAAGGAGGTTCTGGGCCATGGCTACACCTTC.

V is TRBV30 and J is TRBJ2-3; 10 bases fit TRBD2. The CDR3 extends over 16 amino acids. The germline V gene has CDR1 GTSNPN and CDR2 SVGIG (reference sequence). The J segment lost 4 bases and the V segment lost 0 bases, leaving 7 bases of the junction unmatched. This CDR3 reads CAWSVGLAGEADTQYF. CDR3 sequence (DNA): TGTGCCTGGAGTGTAGGCCTAGCGGGAGAGGCAGATACGCAGTATTTT.

The CDR3 bases are TGTGCCAGCAGCTGGGACAGGGGAGGCAATCAGCCCCAGCATTTT. Translated, it gives CASSWDRGGNQPQHF. The gene calls are TRBV7-2 and TRBJ1-5; TRBD1 aligns across 10 bases. The CDR3 consists of 15 residues. Germline trimming cut 4 bases from V and 2 bases from J; bases unmatched to any gene: 2. Germline V CDR1 and CDR2: SGHTA, FQGNSA. The full variable domain, in which reference TRBV7-2 and TRBJ1-5 provide the parts outside the CDR3, is GAGVSQSPSNKVTEKGKDVELRCDPISGHTALYWYRQSLGQGLEFLIYFQGNSAPDKSGLPSDRFSAERTGGSVSTLTIQRTQQEDSAVYLCASSWDRGGNQPQHFGDGTRLSIL.

This rearrangement joins TRBV5-1 to TRBJ2-5, with 11 positions matching TRBD1. Germline lookup yields CDR1 SGHRS and CDR2 YFSETQ. Unmatched junction bases numbered 6, after V lost 1 base and J lost 1 base. The CDR3 is made up of 17 amino acids. In DNA form, the CDR3 reads TGCGCCAGCAGCTTGCAACCCGGGACAGGGGGCCAAGAGACCCAGTACTTC. Its translation: CASSLQPGTGGQETQYF.

This clone was observed a handful of times. The chain links TRBV6-6 to TRBJ2-7; 7 bases agree with TRBD1. Germline-derived CDR1 and CDR2 are MNHNY and SVGAGI (reference sequence). Unmatched junction bases numbered 8, after V lost 6 bases and J lost 0 bases. The CDR3 runs to 15 residues. The CDR3 loop is CASSTNRGSSYEQYF. CDR3 coding DNA: TGTGCCAGCAGCACGAACAGGGGTTCCTCCTACGAGCAGTACTTC.

CDR3 DNA sequence: TGCGCCAGCAGCCTTGCGTTTGGACAGACACACTCCGGGGAGCTGTTTTTT. Its translation is CASSLAFGQTHSGELFF. The chain carries TRBV4-3 and TRBJ2-2; TRBD1 is a possible D gene (6 bases). V lost 4 bases to trimming and J lost 6 bases, with 21 bases between them. Germline V gene data show CDR1 as LGHNA and CDR2 as YSLEER. This CDR3 spans 17 amino acids.

CDR3 region: CASSVAGPPGYTF. CDR3 in DNA: TGTGCCAGCAGCGTAGCAGGGCCTCCTGGCTACACCTTC. The chain recombines TRBV9 with TRBJ1-2, with D perhaps matching TRBD1 (5 bases). The CDR3 loop spans 13 amino acids. V lost 0 bases to trimming and J lost 7 bases, with 10 bases between them. The germline V gene encodes CDR1 SGDLS and CDR2 YYNGEE.

The rearrangement joins TRBV23-1 to TRBJ2-1; TRBD1 is a possible D gene (6 bases). TRBV23-1 is classed as an ORF, of uncertain function. This CDR3 region has 20 residues. The germline V and J ends were trimmed by 4 bases and 0 bases, with 25 bases remaining between them. The chain's CDR3 is CASSLYPRTAASFSYNEQFF. The CDR3 DNA reads as TGCGCCAGCAGTCTATACCCGAGGACAGCGGCATCTTTCTCCTACAATGAGCAGTTCTTC.

The rearrangement joins TRBV7-2 to TRBJ2-5, with 11 bases lining up with TRBD2. Looked up from germline, CDR1 is SGHTA and CDR2 is FQGNSA. CDR3 length: 16 residues. V was pared by 5 bases and J by 5 bases, with 10 bases of the junction left unmatched. The CDR3 DNA sequence: TGTGCCAGCAGCCCTCTAGCGGGGGGTAGGTGGGAGACCCAGTACTTC. The encoded protein is CASSPLAGGRWETQYF.

The J gene is TRBJ2-7, the V gene TRBV5-1, with TRBD1 as a possible D gene (6 bases). V gave up 4 bases and J gave up 9 bases, with 20 bases separating them. The CDR3 extends over 14 amino acids. The germline V gene has CDR1 SGHRS and CDR2 YFSETQ. Here the CDR3 reads CASSQDGTRQGQYF. The CDR3, as DNA: TGCGCCAGCAGCCAAGACGGGACAAGGCAGGGGCAGTACTTC.

The rearrangement links TRBV14 to TRBJ2-3; 9 nucleotides line up with TRBD2. V trimming: 0 bases; J trimming: 7 bases; junction bases outside the gene matches: 14. Germline V gene data show CDR1 as SGHDN and CDR2 as FVKESK. The CDR3 runs to 18 residues. The CDR3 sequence is CASSQDQYIGGGGYTQYF. CDR3 in DNA: TGTGCCAGCAGCCAAGACCAATATATCGGCGGGGGGGGTTATACGCAGTATTTT.

The gene calls are TRBV7-9 and TRBJ1-1; 7 nucleotides match TRBD1. The V and J ends lost 4 bases and 4 bases, in that order; junction bases with no gene match: 12. From germline, CDR1 is SEHNR and CDR2 FQNEAQ (reference sequence). CDR3 length: 16 amino acids. The CDR3, as DNA: TGTGCCAGCAGCTCCGACCAGGGGGGCATCGGCACTGAAGCTTTCTTT. Its protein is CASSSDQGGIGTEAFF.

This chain links TRBV6-5 with TRBJ1-1; D may be TRBD1 (6 bases). V was clipped by 5 bases and J by 8 bases, with 18 bases between them. There are 14 residues in the CDR3. Germline V lookup: CDR1 MNHEY, CDR2 SVGAGI. The CDR3 nucleotides are TGTGCCAGCAGTAGGACCCCCCACAGGGCGGAAGCTTTCTTT. It specifies CASSRTPHRAEAFF.

The chain links TRBV7-8 to TRBJ2-1; TRBD1 matches at 9 bases. Germline trimming cut 0 bases from V and 5 bases from J; bases unmatched to any gene: 2. This CDR3 spans 15 amino acids. In germline, CDR1 is SGHVS, CDR2 FQNEAQ. CDR3 region: CASSLAGQGNNEQFF. Here the CDR3 DNA reads TGTGCCAGCAGCTTAGCGGGACAGGGCAACAATGAGCAGTTCTTC.

This rearrangement joins TRBV7-9 to TRBJ2-5; TRBD1 aligns across 8 bases. The DNA matches TRBJ2-7 better at its end, which makes the J call doubtful. Looked up from germline, CDR1 is SEHNR and CDR2 is FQNEAQ (reference sequence). The CDR3 runs 14 residues. The CDR3, as DNA: TGTGCCAGCAGCCGGTCGTCAGGGGGCGTCGAGCAGTACTTC. It is translated as CASSRSSGGVEQYF.

This chain uses TRBV14 with TRBJ2-7, with TRBD1 matching over 7 bases. Germline V gives CDR1 SGHDN, CDR2 FVKESK. The trim removed 4 bases at V and 3 bases at J, leaving 3 bases unmatched. The CDR3 is made up of 13 amino acids. The CDR3 is CASSPGTDYEQYF. The CDR3 region has the DNA TGTGCCAGCAGCCCGGGGACAGACTACGAGCAGTACTTC.